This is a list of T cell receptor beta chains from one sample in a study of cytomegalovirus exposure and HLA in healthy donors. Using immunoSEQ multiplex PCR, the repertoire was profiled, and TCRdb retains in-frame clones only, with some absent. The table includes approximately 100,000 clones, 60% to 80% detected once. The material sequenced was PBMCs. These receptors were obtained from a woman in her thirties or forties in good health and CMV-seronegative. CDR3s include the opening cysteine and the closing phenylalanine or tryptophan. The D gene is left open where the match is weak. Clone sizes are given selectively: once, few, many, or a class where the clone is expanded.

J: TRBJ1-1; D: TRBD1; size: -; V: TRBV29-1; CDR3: CSVRQGAEAFF; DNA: TGCAGCGTCCGACAGGGGGCTGAAGCTTTCTTT
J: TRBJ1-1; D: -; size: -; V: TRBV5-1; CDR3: CASSGGVMNTEAFF; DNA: TGCGCCAGCAGCGGAGGGGTTATGAACACTGAAGCTTTCTTT
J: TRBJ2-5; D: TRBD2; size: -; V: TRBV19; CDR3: CASSFGLAGTETQYF; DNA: TGTGCCAGTAGTTTCGGACTAGCGGGGACAGAGACCCAGTACTTC
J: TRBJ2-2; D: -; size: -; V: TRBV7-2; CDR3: CASSRGNTGELFF; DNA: TGTGCCAGCAGCAGGGGGAACACCGGGGAGCTGTTTTTT
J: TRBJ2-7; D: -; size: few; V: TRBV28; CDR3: CASSPPTVTYEQYF; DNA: TGTGCCAGCAGTCCCCCGACAGTCACCTACGAGCAGTACTTC
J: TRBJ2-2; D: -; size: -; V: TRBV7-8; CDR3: CASSVSGGELFF; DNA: TGTGCCAGCAGCGTTAGTGGCGGGGAGCTGTTTTTT
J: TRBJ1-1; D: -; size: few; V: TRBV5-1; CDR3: CASSAPEVANTEAFF; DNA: TGCGCCAGCAGCGCCCCGGAGGTGGCGAACACTGAAGCTTTCTTT
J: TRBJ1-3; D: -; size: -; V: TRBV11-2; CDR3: CASSLVKRLYSGNTIYF; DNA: TGTGCCAGCAGCTTAGTAAAGCGATTATACTCTGGAAACACCATATATTTT
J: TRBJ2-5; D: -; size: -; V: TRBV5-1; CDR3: CASSRDSGTQYF; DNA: TGCGCCAGCAGCCGTGACTCCGGGACCCAGTACTTC
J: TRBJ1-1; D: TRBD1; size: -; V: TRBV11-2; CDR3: CASSLRGQANTEAFF; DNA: TGTGCCAGCAGCTTAAGGGGACAGGCCAACACTGAAGCTTTCTTT
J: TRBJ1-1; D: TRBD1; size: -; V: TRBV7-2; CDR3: CASSHDRDTEAFF; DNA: TGTGCCAGCAGCCACGACAGGGACACTGAAGCTTTCTTT
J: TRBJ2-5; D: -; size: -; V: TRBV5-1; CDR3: CASGGAGEYQETQYF; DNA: TGCGCCAGCGGGGGGGCGGGGGAGTACCAAGAGACCCAGTACTTC
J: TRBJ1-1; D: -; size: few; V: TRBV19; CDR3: CASTPWDKGDTEAFF; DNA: TGTGCCAGTACCCCTTGGGACAAGGGGGACACTGAAGCTTTCTTT
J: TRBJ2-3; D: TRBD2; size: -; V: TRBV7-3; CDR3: CASSLRPAGGTTQYF; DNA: TGTGCCAGCAGCCTTAGGCCAGCGGGGGGGACTACGCAGTATTTT
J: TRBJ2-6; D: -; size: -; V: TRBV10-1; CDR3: CASRNDRSFLSGANVLTF; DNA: TGCGCCAGCAGGAATGACAGATCCTTCCTCTCTGGGGCCAACGTCCTGACTTTC
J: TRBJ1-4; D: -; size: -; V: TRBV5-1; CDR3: CASSSQVATNEKLFF; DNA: TGCGCCAGCAGCTCTCAGGTTGCAACTAATGAAAAACTGTTTTTT
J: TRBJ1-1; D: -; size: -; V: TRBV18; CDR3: CASSTIENTEAFF; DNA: TGTGCCAGCTCAACGATAGAAAACACTGAAGCTTTCTTT
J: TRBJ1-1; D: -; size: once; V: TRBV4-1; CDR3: CASSPQTPAMNTEAFF; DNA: TGCGCCAGCAGCCCTCAGACACCCGCCATGAACACTGAAGCTTTCTTT